The clone carrying this T cell receptor (beta chain) has at least ten counts. Germline V lookup: CDR1 SQVTM, CDR2 ANQGSEA. This CDR3 contains 14 residues. V was trimmed by 3 bases and J by 7 bases, leaving 16 bases between them. The entry originates in a study of human T cells and chemical hapten exposure. TCRdb reanalysed the RACE reads using MiXCR and keeps one entry per CDR3 protein. The data contain tens of thousands of distinct CDR3 sequences, roughly 6.7% of them singletons. Time point specified: pre-sensitization, week 0. Treatment noted: therapeutic diphenylcyclopropenone sensitization with weekly scalp DPC.

The chain is built from TRBV29-1 and TRBJ2-1; possible D gene TRBD2, 7 bases. The TCR sequence derives from a woman aged 30 to 39 with alopecia areata. Some clones in this sample may be carry-over from other donors' samples. This specimen was whole blood, taken in connection with sensitization to the hapten diphenylcyclopropenone (DPC). CDR3 sequence (DNA): TGCAGCGTTGATTTCGGGGGGCTGGGGAATGAGCAGTTCTTC. Translated, it gives CSVDFGGLGNEQFF.